The next 28 T cell receptor beta chains were all read from a single sample in a study of vaccination and CD4 T cells after COVID-19. Indicated treatment: roughly ten-day PBMC culture with coronavirus spike peptide pools or control peptides (ViraFEST assay). With the Oncomine TCR Beta short-read assay, DNA from cultured CD4+ T cells was sequenced. TCRdb called the PCR reads again in MiXCR, with one record for every CDR3 protein. Of around 15,000 distinct CDR3 sequences in the sample, around 66% were seen once. Antigens for these TCRs are unknown. Input material: CD4+ T cells from blood, cultured in vitro. These receptors were obtained from a human donor who had recovered from COVID-19.

The V gene is TRBV29-1, the J gene TRBJ1-1; D unclear. The CDR3 spans 11 residues. Per germline, CDR1 SQVTM and CDR2 ANQGSEA. Trimming cost V 0 bases and J 6 bases, with 5 bases left between them. CDR3 residues: CSVEEFSEAFF. The CDR3 DNA is TGCAGCGTTGAAGAATTCTCTGAAGCTTTCTTT. Full variable domain (rest looked up from reference TRBV29-1 and TRBJ1-1): SAVISQKPSRDICQRGTSLTIQCQVDSQVTMMFWYRQQPGQSLTLIATANQGSEATYESGFVIDKFPISRPNLTFSTLTVSNMSPEDSSIYLCSVEEFSEAFFGQGTRLTVV.

This clonotype was seen a single time. The chain uses TRBV6-2 or TRBV6-3 and TRBJ2-7; D not certain. V was shortened by 8 bases and J by 3 bases, with 11 bases between the two germline ends. The CDR3 is 12 amino acids. Germline V lookup: CDR1 MNHEY, CDR2 SVGEGT. CDR3 in DNA: TGTGCCAGCGCCAGTTCGGGCTACGAGCAGTACTTC. Protein sequence: CASASSGYEQYF.

The V and J genes are TRBV20-1 and TRBJ1-5; maybe TRBD1 (5 bases). The CDR3 covers 15 residues. The germline V gene encodes CDR1 DFQATT and CDR2 SNEGSKA (reference sequence). The germline V and J ends were trimmed by 0 bases and 0 bases, with 9 bases remaining between them. CDR3 amino acids: CSAREGGSSNQPQHF. The CDR3 nucleotides are TGCAGTGCTAGAGAGGGGGGGTCTAGCAATCAGCCCCAGCATTTT.

The V call is TRBV19, the J call TRBJ1-1; D unresolved. CDR1 LNHDA and CDR2 SQIVND come from the germline V gene (reference sequence). V shed 5 bases and J shed 4 bases, with 17 bases lying between them. This CDR3 comprises 15 residues. The CDR3 nucleotides read TGTGCCAGTAGTTTCGGACGGACTCGGGGCACTGAAGCTTTCTTT. Translating gives CASSFGRTRGTEAFF.

This chain uses TRBV5-4 with TRBJ1-2; D is undetermined. Trimming took off 0 bases at V and 8 bases at J, with 23 bases between the two ends. The CDR3 extends over 17 amino acids. Germline V gives CDR1 SGHNT, CDR2 YYREEE (reference sequence). The CDR3 here is CASSLDADGVGLGGYTF. CDR3 in DNA: TGTGCCAGCAGCTTGGACGCGGACGGGGTCGGTTTGGGAGGCTACACCTTC.

This clonotype came up once. The chain joins TRBV7-9 to TRBJ2-1; 11 nucleotides line up with TRBD2. Germline loops: CDR1 SEHNR, CDR2 FQNEAQ (reference sequence). CDR3 length: 16 amino acids. The V segment lost 10 bases and the J segment 6 bases; nucleotides outside the gene matches: 14. The CDR3 sequence: CAKDPPTSGSTNEQFF. The CDR3 DNA follows: TGTGCCAAAGACCCCCCCACTAGCGGGAGTACCAATGAGCAGTTCTTC.

V gene TRBV20-1 combines with J gene TRBJ2-2; 7 bases are a match to TRBD2. The CDR3 has 15 amino acids. V lost 3 bases and J lost 2; bases outside the gene matches: 6. Germline CDR1 DFQATT, CDR2 SNEGSKA (reference sequence). This CDR3 reads CSARGLAENTGELFF. The CDR3 coding sequence is TGCAGTGCTAGGGGTCTAGCGGAAAACACCGGGGAGCTGTTTTTT.

This clonotype was counted between two and nine times. The V call is TRBV4-2, the J call TRBJ2-7, with 8 bases that match TRBD2. Germline lookup yields CDR1 LGHNA and CDR2 YNFKEQ. Trimming at V came to 3 bases and at J to 0 bases, leaving 4 bases not matched to a gene. The CDR3 is 15 residues long. CDR3 nucleotide sequence: TGTGCCAGCAGCCACCCCAGCGGGAGCTCCTACGAGCAGTACTTC. This codes for CASSHPSGSSYEQYF.

V usage is TRBV6-1 and J usage is TRBJ2-7; TRBD1 aligns across 10 bases. V lost 7 bases to trimming and J lost 7 bases; unmatched junction nucleotides: 10. This CDR3 has 14 residues. Germline V CDR1 and CDR2: MNHNS, SASEGT. CDR3 nucleotides: TGTGCCAGCAACCTCGGACAGGGGGGGGGAGAGCAGTACTTC. Amino acid sequence: CASNLGQGGGEQYF.

This clonotype was found a few times. A read error may account for a junction end that differs from germline. This chain joins TRBV20-1 and TRBJ1-5, with no clear D. This CDR3 spans 15 amino acids. CDR1 is DFQATT and CDR2 is SNEGSKA in the germline V gene (reference sequence). Here the CDR3 DNA reads TGCAGTGCTGCCCGAGGTCGACGGACTAATCGGCCCCAGCATTTT. Translating it yields CSAARGRRTNRPQHF.

This sequence joins TRBV20-1 and TRBJ1-5; D unresolved. The CDR3 has 14 residues. Germline CDR1 reads DFQATT; CDR2 reads SNEGSKA (reference sequence). V lost 2 bases and J lost 2, with 10 bases in between. CDR3 DNA: TGCAGTGCTAGATTTTCTTCGGGCAATCAGCCCCAGCATTTT. Translating it yields CSARFSSGNQPQHF.

CDR3 amino acids: CASSPPGQGMWEQYF. As DNA, the CDR3 is TGTGCCAGCAGCCCGCCGGGACAGGGGATGTGGGAGCAGTACTTC. This rearrangement joins TRBV5-4 to TRBJ2-7; 10 bases align to TRBD1. The CDR3 consists of 15 residues. Per germline, CDR1 SGHNT and CDR2 YYREEE (reference sequence). V dropped 4 bases and J dropped 7; count of bases not matched to a gene: 11.

This clonotype was seen only a few times. The chain is built from TRBV6-5 and TRBJ1-5; 7 nucleotides align to TRBD1. The junction had 1 base not matched to a gene; V was cut back by 0 bases and J by 2 bases. The CDR3 loop spans 15 amino acids. Germline values: CDR1 MNHEY, CDR2 SVGAGI. This chain's CDR3 is CASSYSGTGNQPQHF. The CDR3, as DNA: TGTGCCAGCAGTTACTCGGGGACAGGCAATCAGCCCCAGCATTTT.

The J gene is TRBJ2-5, the V gene TRBV7-2, with a tentative D call TRBD1 (6 bases). Deletions cut 3 bases from V and 5 bases from J, with 16 bases between. Germline V CDR1 and CDR2: SGHTA, FQGNSA. This CDR3 has 15 residues. The CDR3 sequence: CASSFGPARGETQYF. In DNA form, the CDR3 reads TGTGCCAGCAGCTTTGGGCCCGCAAGGGGGGAGACCCAGTACTTC.

This clonotype has just a few counts. This chain links TRBV7-8 with TRBJ1-1, with TRBD1 as a possible D gene (6 bases). V gave up 10 bases and J gave up 0 bases, with 15 bases separating them. The CDR3 consists of 14 residues. CDR1 SGHVS and CDR2 FQNEAQ come from the germline V gene. The CDR3 is CAIMTTGLNTEAFF. CDR3 coding DNA: TGTGCCATAATGACAACAGGGTTGAACACTGAAGCTTTCTTT.

This clonotype turned up a few times. This chain connects TRBV7-9 to TRBJ1-1; tentatively, D is TRBD1 (6 bases). CDR1 and CDR2 from the germline V gene are SEHNR and FQNEAQ (reference sequence). The CDR3 runs 14 residues. Trimming shortened V by 1 base and J by 8 bases, and 14 bases separated the two germline ends. CDR3 nucleotide sequence: TGTGCCAGCAGCTTAGAACAAGGGGGGTCCGAAGCTTTCTTT. This translates into CASSLEQGGSEAFF.

This clonotype was observed a handful of times. The chain has TRBV27 and TRBJ1-2; D is undetermined. This CDR3 is 14 amino acids long. CDR1 and CDR2 from the germline V gene are MNHEY and SMNVEV (reference sequence). Between the trimmed V and J ends, which lost 8 bases and 7 bases, there was a span of 20 bases. The CDR3 DNA reads TGTGCCAGCTTGATAGGCGCTCTCGACGGTGGCTACACCTTC. This sequence encodes CASLIGALDGGYTF.

This clonotype was found once. J is TRBJ2-4 and V is TRBV28; the match to TRBD2 covers 9 bases. The CDR3 covers 16 residues. J lost 8 bases, V lost 5 bases, and 13 bases had no gene match. Germline CDR1 MDHEN, CDR2 SYDVKM. The CDR3 here is CASSPTAAGGQDIQYF. The CDR3 region has the DNA TGTGCCAGCAGTCCCACGGCGGCGGGAGGGCAAGACATTCAGTACTTC.

This clonotype is a singleton in its sample. The chain links TRBV5-4 to TRBJ1-1; D call uncertain. V was trimmed by 4 bases and J by 5 bases, leaving 15 bases between them. The length of the CDR3 is 14 residues. CDR1 and CDR2 from the germline V gene are SGHNT and YYREEE (reference sequence). This chain's CDR3 is CASSPSLSGTEAFF. The CDR3 DNA reads as TGTGCCAGCAGCCCCTCCTTGTCGGGGACTGAAGCTTTCTTT.

The V and J genes are TRBV6-2 or TRBV6-3 and TRBJ1-5, with a weak D call TRBD1 (6 bases). Trimming stripped 5 bases from V and 3 bases from J, with 14 bases between. The CDR3 totals 15 residues. Germline CDR1 is MNHEY and CDR2 is SVGEGT. CDR3: CASSIRDTLNQPQHF. CDR3 coding DNA: TGTGCCAGCAGTATCCGGGACACCCTCAATCAGCCCCAGCATTTT.

The chain has TRBV28 and TRBJ1-1; D not resolved. Trimming left V 3 bases short and J 2 bases short, with 16 bases between. CDR1 and CDR2 (germline): MDHEN, SYDVKM. This CDR3 is 16 amino acids long. The CDR3 DNA reads as TGTGCCAGCAGTTTTAATCGGATGGCCAGAAACACTGAAGCTTTCTTT. As protein: CASSFNRMARNTEAFF.

The chain has TRBV27 and TRBJ1-4; no reliable D call. Trimming shortened V by 8 bases and J by 0 bases, and 10 bases separated the two germline ends. The CDR3 length is 14 residues. From germline, CDR1 is MNHEY and CDR2 SMNVEV (reference sequence). The CDR3 DNA sequence: TGTGCCAGCGGAACCCCGGCAACTAATGAAAAACTGTTTTTT. Protein product: CASGTPATNEKLFF.

This sequence joins TRBV20-1 and TRBJ1-6, with D uncertain. With 2 bases removed from V and 1 base from J, the gap between germline ends came to 9 bases. CDR1 DFQATT and CDR2 SNEGSKA come from the germline V gene (reference sequence). This CDR3 region has 15 residues. The chain's CDR3 is CSARKGGSYNSPLHF. The CDR3 nucleotides read TGCAGTGCTAGAAAAGGAGGGTCCTATAATTCACCCCTCCACTTT.

This clonotype was detected a few times. The chain has TRBV7-9 and TRBJ1-5; D perhaps matches TRBD1 (6 bases). CDR1 is SEHNR, CDR2 FQNEAQ, per germline (reference sequence). V was shortened by 6 bases and J by 7 bases, with 16 bases between the two germline ends. CDR3 length: 14 residues. CDR3 nucleotides: TGTGCCAGCAGTTCTTCAGGGGTATGGCAGCCCCAGCATTTT. Translated, it gives CASSSSGVWQPQHF.

The CDR3 region is CASSLENQNTEAFF. CDR3 coding DNA: TGTGCCAGCAGCTTAGAGAACCAGAACACTGAAGCTTTCTTT. This sequence joins TRBV7-2 and TRBJ1-1; no definite D call. The V gene's germline CDR1 is SGHTA and CDR2 FQGNSA. The ends were cut back, 1 base at V and 1 base at J, with 7 bases in the middle. This CDR3 is built from 14 residues.

The rearrangement uses TRBV12-3 or TRBV12-4 and TRBJ1-5; no clear D. Trimming shortened V by 4 bases and J by 3 bases, and 19 bases separated the two germline ends. The CDR3 runs to 17 residues. The CDR3 protein is CASSSKGRIGINQPQHF. CDR3 DNA sequence: TGTGCCAGCAGTTCAAAAGGGCGAATCGGGATCAATCAGCCCCAGCATTTT.

This clonotype was detected only a few times. V and J are TRBV12-3 or TRBV12-4 and TRBJ1-5, with 7 bases fitting TRBD1. The CDR3 has 15 amino acids. The V gene end was trimmed by 5 bases and the J gene end by 7 bases; junction bases not matched to a gene: 11. CDR3 region: CASSEQTGPDQPQHF. As DNA, the CDR3 is TGTGCCAGCAGTGAGCAGACAGGGCCCGACCAGCCCCAGCATTTT.

This clonotype was counted once. This chain connects TRBV20-1 to TRBJ2-5, with TRBD2 matching over 9 bases. The CDR3 has 15 amino acids. The germline V gene encodes CDR1 DFQATT and CDR2 SNEGSKA (reference sequence). The V segment lost 0 bases and the J segment 2 bases; nucleotides outside the gene matches: 4. DNA for the CDR3: TGCAGTGCTAGAGATCGACTAGCGGAGCAAGAGACCCAGTACTTC. Encoded protein: CSARDRLAEQETQYF.